These 12 T cell receptor beta chains were sequenced from one sample in a study of T cell responses to AZD1222 COVID-19 vaccine. Assay: immunoSEQ multiplex PCR; the TCRdb copy retains only in-frame clones and omits some. The sample holds nearly 90,000 clones, 70% to 90% seen once. This sample comprised peripheral blood, obtained on day 0 of AZD1222 vaccination. Source of these receptors: an adult in good health.

The chain uses TRBV19 and TRBJ1-5; 7 nucleotides match TRBD1. CDR3 length equals 16 residues. J was trimmed by 6 bases and V by 3 bases; bases with no gene match: 11. CDR1 is LNHDA and CDR2 is SQIVND in the germline V gene (reference sequence). The CDR3, as DNA: TGTGCCAGTAGTATGGAGGGGGCTGGTGACGGTCAGCCCCAGCATTTT. It specifies CASSMEGAGDGQPQHF.

J is TRBJ1-1 and V is TRBV7-9; 8 nucleotides line up with TRBD1. The trim removed 2 bases at V and 9 bases at J, leaving 11 bases unmatched. The CDR3 totals 15 residues. CDR1 and CDR2 from the germline V gene are SEHNR and FQNEAQ (reference sequence). Written as DNA, the CDR3 is TGTGCCAGCAGCTTACTCGTTCAGGGGGCTGTTAAAGCTTTCTTT. Its protein is CASSLLVQGAVKAFF.

The rearrangement links TRBV5-1 to TRBJ1-2; 7 positions match TRBD1. The CDR3 runs 17 residues. Germline V gene data show CDR1 as SGHRS and CDR2 as YFSETQ. After removal of 4 bases from V and 6 bases from J, the junction contained 18 bases not matched to a gene. The CDR3 is CASSKGSETGLTDGYTF. The CDR3 DNA reads TGCGCCAGCAGCAAAGGATCCGAGACAGGGTTGACGGATGGCTACACCTTC.

This chain uses TRBV11-2 with TRBJ2-1; D may be TRBD2 (6 bases). Trimming pared 5 bases from V and 0 bases from J, leaving 11 bases between. The CDR3 length is 15 residues. The germline V gene encodes CDR1 SGHAT and CDR2 FQNNGV. CDR3 loop: CASSAGGSSYNEQFF. CDR3 coding DNA: TGTGCCAGCAGCGCTGGGGGGAGCTCCTACAATGAGCAGTTCTTC.

The rearrangement joins TRBV7-2 to TRBJ2-7; either TRBD1 or TRBD2 may fit D (5 bases each). Deletions cut 5 bases from V and 4 bases from J, with 15 bases between. Germline V gene lookup returns CDR1 SGHTA and CDR2 FQGNSA. CDR3 length: 14 amino acids. CDR3 sequence (DNA): TGTGCCAGCAGCCTGACCGGGACCAGTTACGAGCAGTACTTC. It translates to CASSLTGTSYEQYF.

The rearrangement links TRBV19 to TRBJ2-5; D not certain. The CDR3 covers 13 residues. The germline V and J ends were trimmed by 6 bases and 5 bases, with 13 bases remaining between them. The germline gives CDR1 LNHDA, CDR2 SQIVND (reference sequence). The CDR3: CASRAGAFETQYF. The CDR3 coding sequence is TGTGCCAGTAGGGCCGGTGCTTTTGAGACCCAGTACTTC.

This chain joins TRBV7-2 and TRBJ1-3; D is unclear. The CDR3 is made up of 14 amino acids. Germline CDR1 is SGHTA and CDR2 is FQGNSA. V was trimmed by 5 bases and J by 0 bases, leaving 8 bases between them. In nucleotides, the CDR3 is TGTGCCAGCAGCAACAGAATCTCTGGAAACACCATATATTTT. Protein product: CASSNRISGNTIYF.

The rearrangement joins TRBV5-1 to TRBJ2-5; D is undetermined. CDR3 length: 13 amino acids. CDR1 and CDR2 (germline): SGHRS, YFSETQ. The germline V and J ends were trimmed by 6 bases and 3 bases, with 12 bases remaining between them. The CDR3 DNA reads TGCGCCAGCACATGGCAGGAAAAAGAGACCCAGTACTTC. It yields the protein CASTWQEKETQYF.

This clone was detected once. The CDR3 protein is CASSHPGLPTDTQYF. DNA for the CDR3: TGTGCCAGCAGCCACCCGGGACTACCCACAGATACGCAGTATTTT. This chain joins TRBV3-1 (or the pseudogene TRBV3-2) and TRBJ2-3; TRBD2 matches 7 bases. The germline V gene encodes CDR1 LGHDT and CDR2 YNNKEL (reference sequence). The length of the CDR3 is 15 residues. J lost 2 bases, V lost 3 bases, and 5 bases had no gene match.

The gene calls are TRBV11-2 and TRBJ1-1; 7 positions agree with TRBD1. Germline V gives CDR1 SGHAT, CDR2 FQNNGV. After removal of 4 bases from V and 4 bases from J, the junction contained 9 bases not matched to a gene. The CDR3 runs 15 residues. CDR3 nucleotide sequence: TGTGCCAGCAGCTATCCCCGACAGGGTGCCACTGAAGCTTTCTTT. It specifies CASSYPRQGATEAFF.

The chain carries TRBV7-8 and TRBJ1-2; 9 bases fit TRBD1. The CDR3 totals 15 residues. V shed 5 bases and J 2 bases; nucleotides not matched to a gene: 6. CDR1 and CDR2 from the germline V gene are SGHVS and FQNEAQ. The CDR3 region has the DNA TGTGCCAGCAGCCTGGGACAGGGATTAAACTATGGCTACACCTTC. It specifies CASSLGQGLNYGYTF.

This chain joins TRBV5-6 and TRBJ1-1; D may be TRBD1 (5 bases). V was pared by 1 base and J by 5 bases, with 12 bases between. CDR3 length: 14 amino acids. Germline V gene sequence: CDR1 SGHDT, CDR2 YYEEEE. CDR3 in DNA: TGTGCCAGCAGCTTGTTTCAGGGAGTGACTGAAGCTTTCTTT. This translates into CASSLFQGVTEAFF.